Following are 11 T cell receptor beta chains from one sample sequenced in a study of T cells in women clearing cervical HPV infection. Data came from immunoSEQ multiplex PCR; TCRdb stores just in-frame clones and leaves some out. Recorded for this sample: around 17,000 clones. The sample was blood buffy coat. The source of these receptors is a woman aged 18-70 years with a cervical HPV16 infection that either progressed to CIN3+ or cleared (not recorded which).

About this clone: A read error may produce the germline difference seen at one junction end. Coverage ceases 3 residues before the CDR3 finishes, and the germline J gene fills in the end. The chain employs TRBV6-1 and TRBJ1-3; TRBD1 might be the D (5 bases). The germline V gene has CDR1 MNHNS and CDR2 SASEGT. CDR3 length: 15 amino acids. Partial CDR3 DNA: TGTGCCAGCAGAGAAGACAGAGGCTCTGGAAACACC. The encoded protein is CASREDRGSGNT. The CDR3, in full, reads CASREDRGSGNTIYF.

On this clone: The read halts 3 residues ahead of the CDR3 end, with the missing end drawn from the germline J gene. The rearrangement joins TRBV11-2 to TRBJ2-7; D is uncertain. The CDR3 extends over 14 amino acids. The V end was cut by 2 bases, the J end by 5 bases, with 13 bases between. CDR1 SGHAT and CDR2 FQNNGV come from the germline V gene. The CDR3 DNA, read in part, is TGTGCCAGCAGCTTATCCGTAGTTTACCACGAG. Translated: CASSLSVVYHE. The entire CDR3 protein is CASSLSVVYHEQYF.

As for this clone: The missing CDR3 end, 3 residues past where the read stops, is filled in from the germline J gene. This chain uses TRBV5-1 with TRBJ2-1; 8 nucleotides match TRBD2. The CDR3 contains 14 residues. V lost 7 bases and J lost 5; bases outside the gene matches: 8. CDR1 and CDR2 (germline): SGHRS, YFSETQ. CDR3 region: CASAGTSTNNEQFF. The sequenced part of the CDR3 DNA is TGCGCCAGCGCGGGGACTAGTACTAACAATGAG.

The part of the CDR3 DNA that was read is TGTGCCAGCTCGCCAGACAGGAGCAATCAGCCC. Translated, it gives CASSPDRSNQP. The whole CDR3 reads CASSPDRSNQPQHF. The gene calls are TRBV18 and TRBJ1-5; the D gene is possibly TRBD1 (6 bases). The CDR3 goes on 3 residues after the read ends, and that part is filled in from the germline J gene. The CDR3 has 14 amino acids. V was cut by 6 bases and J by 1 base, with 10 bases left in between. Germline CDR1 is KGHSH and CDR2 is LQKENI. Drawing the rest from reference TRBV18 and TRBJ1-5, the complete variable domain is NAGVMQNPRHLVRRRGQEARLRCSPMKGHSHVYWYRQLPEEGLKFMVYLQKENIIDESGMPKERFSAEFPKEGPSILRIQQVVRGDSAAYFCASSPDRSNQPQHFGDGTRLSIL.

A word on this clone: The DNA ends 3 residues before the CDR3 does, and the rest of the CDR3 is filled in from the germline J gene. V gene TRBV20-1 combines with J gene TRBJ1-5, with TRBD1 matching 8 bases. Germline lookup yields CDR1 DFQATT and CDR2 SNEGSKA (reference sequence). Unmatched junction bases numbered 3, after V lost 2 bases and J lost 3 bases. The CDR3 length is 14 residues. The part of the CDR3 DNA that was read is TGCAGTGCTAGACAGGGGGCCATCAATCAGCCC. It encodes CSARQGAINQP. From start to end, the CDR3 is CSARQGAINQPQHF.

The CDR3 bases that were read are TGTGCCAGCACCCCCCCGGGCTACGAG. Its protein is CASTPPGYE. The full CDR3 reads CASTPPGYEQYF. This chain connects TRBV27 to TRBJ2-7, with D unclear. The read stops 3 residues short of the end of the CDR3; the missing end is completed from the germline J gene. The CDR3 contains 12 residues. V lost 7 bases, J lost 3 bases, and 10 bases lay in between. Germline V gives CDR1 MNHEY, CDR2 SMNVEV (reference sequence).

Note on this clone: The CDR3 end is not reached by the read, which stops 3 residues before it; the germline J gene fills it in. The chain combines TRBV6-2 or TRBV6-3 with TRBJ2-3; TRBD1 might be the D (5 bases). The V end was cut by 1 base, the J end by 2 bases, with 16 bases between. Germline-derived CDR1 and CDR2 are MNHEY and SVGEGT. There are 17 residues in the CDR3. The sequenced CDR3 bases are TGTGCCAGCAGTTACTTTAAGACAGAGATTTTCACAGATACG. Its protein product is CASSYFKTEIFTDT. The whole CDR3 reads CASSYFKTEIFTDTQYF.

As for this clone: The CDR3 extends 3 residues past the end of the read, so its final part is completed from the germline J gene. V usage is TRBV7-3 and J usage is TRBJ2-7; 7 bases agree with TRBD1. Germline loops: CDR1 SGHTA, CDR2 FQGTGA. Losses at the gene ends were 5 bases for V and 2 bases for J; bases not matched to a gene: 3. The CDR3 has 13 amino acids. CDR3 DNA (partial): TGTGCCAGCAGCCCTGACAGGGCCTACGAG. As protein: CASSPDRAYE. The entire CDR3 sequence reads CASSPDRAYEQYF. The full variable domain, with the rest looked up from reference TRBV7-3 and TRBJ2-7, is GAGVSQTPSNKVTEKGKYVELRCDPISGHTALYWYRQSLGQGPEFLIYFQGTGAADDSGLPNDRFFAVRPEGSVSTLKIQRTERGDSAVYLCASSPDRAYEQYFGPGTRLTVT.

A remark on this clone: One end of the junction does not line up with germline, which may come from a read error. The read terminates 3 residues ahead of where the CDR3 ends, so the germline J gene completes it. The chain joins TRBV4-2 to TRBJ1-6; weak D call: TRBD1 (5 bases). The CDR3 runs to 15 residues. The germline V gene has CDR1 LGHNA and CDR2 YNFKEQ. The part of the CDR3 DNA that was read is TGCGCCAGCAGCCCTACCAGGGAGGCTGCCTCCACC. This gives the protein CASSPTREAAST. The entire CDR3 sequence reads CASSPTREAASTLHF.

In the case of this clone: Read sequence stops 3 residues before the CDR3 end, and the germline J gene provides the missing end. This chain uses TRBV19 with TRBJ2-1, with TRBD2 matching 8 bases. This CDR3 spans 15 amino acids. The germline V gene has CDR1 LNHDA and CDR2 SQIVND (reference sequence). V lost 3 bases to trimming and J lost 7 bases; unmatched junction nucleotides: 8. CDR3 residues: CASSMLAGNGNEQFF. Incomplete CDR3 DNA: TGTGCCAGTAGTATGTTAGCGGGGAACGGGAATGAG.

Comments on this clone: The read terminates 3 residues ahead of where the CDR3 ends, so the germline J gene completes it. V usage is TRBV7-2 and J usage is TRBJ1-2; 9 bases agree with TRBD1. The CDR3 has 14 residues. Germline lookup yields CDR1 SGHTA and CDR2 FQGNSA. CDR3 DNA, as far as it was read: TGTGCCAGCAGCCTACAGGGGGCGCCGGGGGAC. Its protein product is CASSLQGAPGD. The CDR3 reads in full as CASSLQGAPGDYTF. The full variable domain, in which reference TRBV7-2 and TRBJ1-2 provide the parts outside the CDR3, is GAGVSQSPSNKVTEKGKDVELRCDPISGHTALYWYRQSLGQGLEFLIYFQGNSAPDKSGLPSDRFSAERTGGSVSTLTIQRTQQEDSAVYLCASSLQGAPGDYTFGSGTRLTVV.